This TCR beta chain stems from a study of blood T cells in healthy people across ages. Those donating, healthy Caucasian individuals from Russia, were aged about 6 to 95. A second roughly 7 to 11 cycle PCR used barcoded and J-beta primers. A tag from a template-switch adaptor with 12 random nucleotides marked each cDNA molecule. TCRdb itself ran the 5' RACE reads through MiXCR, one entry per CDR3 protein. Here the sample spans about 570,000 distinct CDR3 sequences, about 26% being singletons. The clonotype was recovered from a woman aged 70-85 years in good health. The sample consisted of blood.

CDR3 nucleotides: TGCAGCGTTGAACAGGGCCTTATCGGGGGTACCTTC. Translating gives CSVEQGLIGGTF. V gene TRBV29-1 combines with J gene TRBJ1-2; TRBD1 is a possible D gene (5 bases). CDR3 length equals 12 residues. Deletions cut 2 bases from V and 14 bases from J, with 18 bases between. Germline CDR1 reads SQVTM; CDR2 reads ANQGSEA.